This T cell receptor beta chain was retrieved from a study of shared clonotypes between healthy human individuals. Trimming stripped 5 bases from V and 5 bases from J, with 9 bases between. The CDR3 consists of 13 residues. CDR1 is LNHNV and CDR2 is YYDKDF in the germline V gene (reference sequence). The protocol was immunoSEQ multiplex PCR, while the TCRdb copy is restricted to in-frame clones and leaves out a portion. This table has about 2.1 million clones, 80% to 95% appearing once. Naivety among CD8 cells was defined by CD45RO negativity and positive CCR7 selection, thereby excluding terminally differentiated effector memory CD45RA+ cells.

Sequenced material: naive CD8+ T cells from PBMCs. This TCR was sampled from a man aged 18 to 35 in good health. Some clones in this sample may be carry-over from other donors' samples. V is TRBV15 and J is TRBJ2-2; perhaps TRBD2 as D (6 bases). As DNA, the CDR3 is TGTGCCACCAGCGGGGGGTCGACCGGGGAGCTGTTTTTT. It translates to CATSGGSTGELFF.